These T cell receptor beta chains were read from a single sample in a study of cytomegalovirus exposure and HLA in healthy donors. Profiled with immunoSEQ multiplex PCR; TCRdb holds only in-frame clones, not every one. The sample includes under 200,000 clones, 89% of them seen just once. The sample consisted of PBMCs. The receptor set was obtained from a woman between 18 and 30 years old in good health and CMV-seropositive. The CDR3 runs from the conserved cysteine through the conserved F or W. Fields, in order: J gene, CDR3 length, D gene, V gene, clone size, CDR3 protein, CDR3 DNA. D genes are given only for firm matches. Size tells how often a clone was seen (once, few, many) or the class of an expanded clone, and some rows leave it out.

J: TRBJ2-7
length: 14
D: TRBD1
V: TRBV4-1
size: -
CDR3: CASSQGQTTYEQYF
DNA: TGCGCCAGCAGCCAGGGACAGACAACCTACGAGCAGTACTTC

J: TRBJ2-1
length: 15
D: TRBD2
V: TRBV5-1
size: -
CDR3: CASSLAGGTYNEQFF
DNA: TGCGCCAGCAGCTTGGCGGGAGGAACATACAATGAGCAGTTCTTC

J: TRBJ2-7
length: 19
D: -
V: TRBV4-2
size: few
CDR3: CASSQRTGEPIRWTGEQYF
DNA: TGTGCCAGCAGCCAAAGGACCGGAGAACCTATAAGGTGGACGGGAGAGCAGTACTTC

J: TRBJ1-2
length: 15
D: TRBD1
V: TRBV27
size: -
CDR3: CASSLLGQGAQGYTF
DNA: TGTGCCAGCAGTTTGTTGGGACAGGGGGCGCAAGGCTACACCTTC

J: TRBJ1-1
length: 15
D: -
V: TRBV23-1
size: -
CDR3: CASSQSLLQNTEAFF
DNA: TGCGCCAGCAGTCAATCCCTACTCCAGAACACTGAAGCTTTCTTT

J: TRBJ2-7
length: 13
D: -
V: TRBV19
size: -
CDR3: CASSSTGNYEQYF
DNA: TGTGCCAGTAGCTCGACAGGCAACTACGAGCAGTACTTC

J: TRBJ2-1
length: 19
D: TRBD2
V: TRBV27
size: once
CDR3: CASSLRPRTSGRSNNEQFF
DNA: TGTGCCAGCAGTTTACGCCCTAGGACTAGCGGGAGGAGCAACAATGAGCAGTTCTTC

J: TRBJ2-1
length: 14
D: -
V: TRBV11-2
size: -
CDR3: CASIRRAQDNEQFF
DNA: TGTGCCAGCATTCGGAGGGCCCAGGACAATGAGCAGTTCTTC

J: TRBJ2-1
length: 17
D: TRBD2
V: TRBV28
size: -
CDR3: CASSPLTPGGPYNEQFF
DNA: TGTGCCAGCAGTCCCTTAACGCCGGGAGGCCCTTACAATGAGCAGTTCTTC

J: TRBJ1-1
length: 13
D: TRBD1
V: TRBV6-1
size: -
CDR3: CASRAQGAAEAFF
DNA: TGTGCCAGCAGGGCCCAGGGGGCCGCTGAAGCTTTCTTT

J: TRBJ2-7
length: 17
D: TRBD1
V: TRBV5-1
size: -
CDR3: CASSLPMVGTGPYEQYF
DNA: TGCGCCAGCAGCCTCCCCATGGTCGGGACAGGGCCCTACGAGCAGTACTTC

J: TRBJ2-7
length: 15
D: TRBD2
V: TRBV5-1
size: -
CDR3: CASMVGTSGSYEQYF
DNA: TGCGCCAGCATGGTAGGGACTAGCGGCTCCTACGAGCAGTACTTC

J: TRBJ1-4
length: 14
D: -
V: TRBV11-2
size: -
CDR3: CASSLSGSSEKLFF
DNA: TGTGCCAGCAGCTTATCGGGGTCGAGCGAAAAACTGTTTTTT

J: TRBJ2-2
length: 14
D: TRBD1
V: TRBV6-1
size: once
CDR3: CASSRDRVSGELFF
DNA: TGTGCCAGCAGTCGGGACAGGGTCTCCGGGGAGCTGTTTTTT

J: TRBJ1-1
length: 15
D: TRBD1
V: TRBV9
size: -
CDR3: CASSVGGTGGTEAFF
DNA: TGTGCCAGCAGCGTAGGTGGGACAGGGGGCACTGAAGCTTTCTTT

J: TRBJ1-5
length: 15
D: -
V: TRBV9
size: -
CDR3: CASSVDGQSGQPQHF
DNA: TGTGCCAGCAGCGTAGATGGACAGTCCGGCCAGCCCCAGCATTTT

J: TRBJ2-1
length: 15
D: -
V: TRBV7-9
size: -
CDR3: CASGDTSPAWNEQFF
DNA: TGTGCCAGCGGAGATACTAGCCCTGCCTGGAATGAGCAGTTCTTC

J: TRBJ2-2
length: 15
D: TRBD2
V: TRBV5-1
size: -
CDR3: CASSYTSGPTGELFF
DNA: TGCGCCAGCAGCTATACTAGCGGTCCCACCGGGGAGCTGTTTTTT

J: TRBJ2-2
length: 16
D: -
V: TRBV7-9
size: -
CDR3: CASSSSDSGSTGELFF
DNA: TGTGCCAGCAGCTCAAGCGACAGCGGGTCCACCGGGGAGCTGTTTTTT

J: TRBJ2-5
length: 13
D: TRBD1
V: TRBV7-9
size: -
CDR3: CASSLEGAETQYF
DNA: TGTGCCAGCAGCTTAGAGGGGGCGGAGACCCAGTACTTC

J: TRBJ1-2
length: 16
D: -
V: TRBV6-5
size: -
CDR3: CASSYNRAGANYGYTF
DNA: TGTGCCAGCAGTTACAACCGTGCAGGGGCTAACTATGGCTACACCTTC

J: TRBJ1-5
length: 15
D: -
V: TRBV19
size: -
CDR3: CASDTDGGRHQPQHF
DNA: TGTGCCAGTGATACGGACGGGGGGAGGCATCAGCCCCAGCATTTT

J: TRBJ1-1
length: 16
D: TRBD1
V: TRBV6-5
size: -
CDR3: CASSYVTGWEGTEAFF
DNA: TGTGCCAGCAGTTACGTGACAGGGTGGGAAGGCACTGAAGCTTTCTTT

J: TRBJ2-4
length: 14
D: -
V: TRBV7-2
size: -
CDR3: CASSLRAGENIQYF
DNA: TGTGCCAGCAGCTTAAGGGCAGGGGAGAACATTCAGTACTTC

J: TRBJ2-5
length: 13
D: -
V: TRBV6-6
size: few
CDR3: CASSRQRQETQYF
DNA: TGTGCCAGCAGTCGACAGCGCCAAGAGACCCAGTACTTC

J: TRBJ2-5
length: 16
D: TRBD2
V: TRBV9
size: -
CDR3: CASSPTVGGSRETQYF
DNA: TGTGCCAGCAGCCCGACCGTAGGCGGGAGCAGAGAGACCCAGTACTTC

J: TRBJ2-3
length: 16
D: TRBD1
V: TRBV5-4
size: -
CDR3: CASSPRTGGDTDTQYF
DNA: TGTGCCAGCAGTCCTCGGACAGGGGGGGACACAGATACGCAGTATTTT

J: TRBJ2-3
length: 16
D: -
V: TRBV13
size: -
CDR3: CASSLSFGGATDTQYF
DNA: TGTGCCAGCAGCTTATCCTTTGGCGGGGCCACAGATACGCAGTATTTT

J: TRBJ2-5
length: 14
D: -
V: TRBV30
size: -
CDR3: CAWSAPGVQETQYF
DNA: TGTGCCTGGAGTGCACCGGGTGTCCAAGAGACCCAGTACTTC

J: TRBJ1-2
length: 14
D: -
V: TRBV5-4
size: -
CDR3: CASSPGAAVDGYTF
DNA: TGTGCCAGCAGCCCTGGGGCAGCCGTCGATGGCTACACCTTC

J: TRBJ1-2
length: 15
D: -
V: TRBV4-1
size: -
CDR3: CASSPAAGINYGYTF
DNA: TGCGCCAGCAGCCCCGCGGCCGGGATAAACTATGGCTACACCTTC

J: TRBJ1-1
length: 13
D: -
V: TRBV27
size: few
CDR3: CASSPLANTEAFF
DNA: TGTGCCAGCAGTCCGCTGGCGAACACTGAAGCTTTCTTT

J: TRBJ2-1
length: 12
D: TRBD2
V: TRBV30
size: -
CDR3: CAWIAGANEQFF
DNA: TGTGCCTGGATAGCGGGAGCGAATGAGCAGTTCTTC

J: TRBJ2-1
length: 16
D: TRBD2
V: TRBV11-1
size: -
CDR3: CASSPLRLAPGYEQFF
DNA: TGTGCCAGCAGCCCGCTAAGACTAGCGCCGGGATATGAGCAGTTCTTC

J: TRBJ2-1
length: 13
D: -
V: TRBV19
size: -
CDR3: CASRSQGHNEQFF
DNA: TGTGCCAGTAGGAGTCAGGGGCACAATGAGCAGTTCTTC

J: TRBJ2-3
length: 13
D: -
V: TRBV7-2
size: -
CDR3: CASSLVIADTQYF
DNA: TGTGCCAGCAGCTTAGTTATCGCAGATACGCAGTATTTT

J: TRBJ2-2
length: 18
D: -
V: TRBV2
size: -
CDR3: CASSDKGLARVNTGELFF
DNA: TGTGCCAGCAGTGACAAAGGTCTGGCGCGGGTTAACACCGGGGAGCTGTTTTTT

J: TRBJ1-3
length: 15
D: -
V: TRBV15
size: -
CDR3: CATSREGVGVKTIYF
DNA: TGTGCCACCAGCAGAGAGGGAGTCGGTGTTAAGACCATATATTTT

J: TRBJ2-1
length: 14
D: -
V: TRBV7-9
size: -
CDR3: CASSQRGQLNEQFF
DNA: TGTGCCAGCAGCCAACGCGGACAGCTCAATGAGCAGTTCTTC

J: TRBJ2-4
length: 13
D: TRBD2
V: TRBV7-2
size: -
CDR3: CASSTYGGDIQYF
DNA: TGTGCCAGCAGCACCTACGGGGGGGACATTCAGTACTTC

J: TRBJ2-1
length: 16
D: -
V: TRBV9
size: once
CDR3: CASSVLSQGGGNEQFF
DNA: TGTGCCAGCAGCGTACTGTCACAGGGAGGGGGCAATGAGCAGTTCTTC

J: TRBJ2-3
length: 17
D: TRBD2
V: TRBV4-2
size: -
CDR3: CASSQDPPSGMKDTQYF
DNA: TGTGCCAGCAGCCAAGATCCCCCTAGCGGGATGAAAGATACGCAGTATTTT

J: TRBJ2-3
length: 15
D: TRBD2
V: TRBV2
size: -
CDR3: CAGRTSGKSTDTQYF
DNA: TGTGCCGGAAGGACTAGCGGGAAGAGCACAGATACGCAGTATTTT

J: TRBJ2-7
length: 14
D: TRBD1
V: TRBV18
size: few
CDR3: CASSPGTGPYEQYF
DNA: TGTGCCAGCTCACCCGGGACAGGGCCCTACGAGCAGTACTTC

J: TRBJ1-2
length: 13
D: -
V: TRBV6-5
size: -
CDR3: CASRSTGSYGYTF
DNA: TGTGCCAGCAGGTCCACAGGGTCCTATGGCTACACCTTC

J: TRBJ2-1
length: 15
D: TRBD2
V: TRBV9
size: -
CDR3: CASSAYTSGNNEQFF
DNA: TGTGCCAGCAGCGCATATACTAGCGGGAACAATGAGCAGTTCTTC

J: TRBJ2-3
length: 17
D: TRBD2
V: TRBV4-1
size: few
CDR3: CASSRGTSGRAEDTQYF
DNA: TGCGCCAGCAGCCGTGGGACTAGCGGGAGGGCGGAAGATACGCAGTATTTT

J: TRBJ2-7
length: 14
D: TRBD2
V: TRBV27
size: -
CDR3: CASRSGTTSHEQYF
DNA: TGTGCCAGCCGAAGCGGGACTACCTCTCACGAGCAGTACTTC

J: TRBJ2-3
length: 13
D: -
V: TRBV29-1
size: -
CDR3: CSVVRGRIDTQYF
DNA: TGCAGCGTTGTTAGAGGGCGGATAGATACGCAGTATTTT

J: TRBJ2-7
length: 13
D: TRBD1
V: TRBV11-2
size: -
CDR3: CASLGQGDYEQYF
DNA: TGTGCCAGCCTGGGACAGGGGGACTACGAGCAGTACTTC

J: TRBJ2-3
length: 15
D: TRBD2
V: TRBV6-4
size: -
CDR3: CASRGLAGDTDTQYF
DNA: TGTGCCAGCAGGGGACTAGCGGGAGATACAGATACGCAGTATTTT

J: TRBJ1-2
length: 13
D: -
V: TRBV27
size: -
CDR3: CASSLRHDYGYTF
DNA: TGTGCCAGCAGTTTGAGACACGACTATGGCTACACCTTC